This is a list of T cell receptor beta chains from one sample in a study of blood T cell repertoires in COVID-19. TCRdb's table, derived via immunoSEQ multiplex PCR, lists solely in-frame clones and lacks some. The sample gives about 59,000 clones, about 73% of which show up once; approximately 14% is in the top ten. The source material was peripheral blood. These receptors were obtained from a woman in her 70s with acute or convalescent COVID-19. The CDR3 runs from the conserved cysteine through the conserved F or W. A D gene is named only where the DNA matches it firmly. Expanded clones get a size class; other rows say once, few or many, or leave the size out.

TRBV5-1	TRBD1	TRBJ1-2	-	15	CASSLGGQGHYGYTF	TGCGCCAGCAGCTTGGGAGGACAGGGACACTATGGCTACACCTTC
TRBV10-3	-	TRBJ1-1	-	14	CAISPGSGRTEAFF	TGTGCCATCAGCCCAGGGTCGGGGAGGACTGAAGCTTTCTTT
TRBV12-5	TRBD2	TRBJ2-3	once	15	CASGSSGTRTDTQYF	TGTGCTAGTGGTTCGTCCGGGACTAGGACAGATACGCAGTATTTT
TRBV7-3	TRBD1	TRBJ1-2	-	15	CASSLTGGAGYGYTF	TGTGCCAGCAGCTTAACAGGGGGCGCCGGCTATGGCTACACCTTC
TRBV9	TRBD2	TRBJ2-3	-	16	CASSVVERGATDTQYF	TGTGCCAGCAGCGTAGTTGAGCGGGGGGCCACAGATACGCAGTATTTT
TRBV7-9	-	TRBJ1-6	-	13	CASSFTSNSPLHF	TGTGCCAGCAGCTTCACCAGTAATTCACCCCTCCACTTT
TRBV12-5	TRBD1	TRBJ2-3	-	15	CASGLQGQRTDTQYF	TGTGCTAGTGGTTTGCAGGGACAGCGCACAGATACGCAGTATTTT
TRBV6-2/TRBV6-3	TRBD1	TRBJ1-4	-	15	CASSYSTGRIEKLFF	TGTGCCAGCAGTTACTCGACAGGGAGGATTGAAAAACTGTTTTTT
TRBV19	-	TRBJ2-1	-	17	CASTSRGGGATYNEQFF	TGTGCCAGTACCTCACGGGGAGGGGGGGCCACCTACAATGAGCAGTTCTTC
TRBV5-3	TRBD2	TRBJ2-1	-	16	CARSQPGTSGDYEQFF	TGTGCCAGAAGCCAACCCGGGACTAGCGGGGACTATGAGCAGTTCTTC
TRBV11-3	TRBD1	TRBJ2-5	few	15	CASSLDGGQGRTQYF	TGTGCCAGCAGCTTAGATGGTGGACAGGGGCGGACCCAGTACTTC
TRBV5-5	TRBD1	TRBJ1-5	-	15	CASSAGTGETQPQHF	TGTGCCAGCAGCGCCGGGACAGGGGAGACTCAGCCCCAGCATTTT
TRBV6-5	-	TRBJ1-2	once	15	CASTGGGATNYGYTF	TGTGCCAGCACCGGAGGCGGAGCCACTAACTATGGCTACACCTTC
TRBV5-5	-	TRBJ1-1	-	20	CASSLLLSTYRGTEGTEAFF	TGTGCCAGCAGCTTGTTGTTATCGACGTACCGGGGAACGGAGGGCACTGAAGCTTTCTTT
TRBV29-1	-	TRBJ2-7	-	13	CSVESVACYEQYF	TGCAGCGTTGAATCGGTAGCCTGCTACGAGCAGTACTTC
TRBV15	TRBD1	TRBJ2-7	-	17	CATSRDGVGTGAYEQYF	TGTGCCACCAGCAGAGATGGGGTAGGGACAGGAGCCTACGAGCAGTACTTC
TRBV29-1	-	TRBJ2-7	-	14	CSVENRGGSYEQYF	TGCAGCGTTGAAAATAGGGGTGGGTCCTACGAGCAGTACTTC
TRBV5-1	-	TRBJ1-5	-	13	CASSPDGQRPQHF	TGCGCCAGCAGCCCAGACGGCCAGCGGCCCCAGCATTTT
TRBV6-5	-	TRBJ1-1	-	15	CASSRILDMNTEAFF	TGTGCCAGCAGTCGCATATTGGACATGAACACTGAAGCTTTCTTT
TRBV30	TRBD1	TRBJ1-5	-	15	CAWSVTGVGSQPQHF	TGTGCCTGGAGTGTAACAGGGGTCGGTAGTCAGCCCCAGCATTTT
TRBV6-5	TRBD1	TRBJ1-2	-	15	CASLPHRGFGYGYTF	TGTGCCAGCCTCCCCCACAGGGGGTTCGGCTATGGCTACACCTTC
TRBV6-6	TRBD1	TRBJ2-7	-	13	CASRITGVYEQYF	TGTGCCAGCCGGATAACAGGGGTCTACGAGCAGTACTTC
TRBV30	-	TRBJ1-1	-	13	CAWAGQQNTEAFF	TGTGCCTGGGCCGGACAGCAGAACACTGAAGCTTTCTTT
TRBV5-5	-	TRBJ1-6	few	14	CASSGGMNNSPLHF	TGTGCCAGCAGCGGGGGGATGAACAATTCACCCCTCCACTTT
TRBV29-1	-	TRBJ1-2	few	16	CSVEAQGGLHNYGYTF	TGCAGCGTTGAAGCTCAAGGAGGGCTACATAACTATGGCTACACCTTC
TRBV25-1	TRBD1	TRBJ1-2	-	13	CASSEGQAYGYTF	TGTGCCAGCAGTGAAGGACAGGCCTATGGCTACACCTTC
TRBV18	TRBD1	TRBJ1-1	-	16	CASSAPGQEGRTEAFF	TGTGCCAGCTCAGCCCCGGGACAGGAGGGACGAACTGAAGCTTTCTTT
TRBV5-1	-	TRBJ2-5	-	11	CASSELETQYF	TGCGCCAGCAGCGAGTTAGAGACCCAGTACTTC
TRBV29-1	-	TRBJ2-1	-	14	CSVDSSGADNEQFF	TGCAGCGTTGATTCCTCAGGGGCGGACAATGAGCAGTTCTTC
TRBV6-1	TRBD1	TRBJ1-2	-	16	CASSGTGGESNYGYTF	TGTGCCAGCAGTGGGACAGGGGGCGAGAGTAACTATGGCTACACCTTC